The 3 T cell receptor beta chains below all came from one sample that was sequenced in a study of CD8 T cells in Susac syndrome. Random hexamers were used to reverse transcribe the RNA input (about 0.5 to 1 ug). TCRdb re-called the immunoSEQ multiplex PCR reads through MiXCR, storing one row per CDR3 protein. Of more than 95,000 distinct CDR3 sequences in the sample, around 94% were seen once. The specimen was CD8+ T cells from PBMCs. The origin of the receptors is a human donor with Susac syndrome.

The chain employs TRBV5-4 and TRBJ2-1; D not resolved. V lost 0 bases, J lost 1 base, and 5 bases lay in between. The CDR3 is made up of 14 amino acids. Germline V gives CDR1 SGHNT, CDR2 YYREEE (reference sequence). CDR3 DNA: TGTGCCAGCAGCTTGGCAGGATCCTACAATGAGCAGTTCTTC. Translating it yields CASSLAGSYNEQFF.

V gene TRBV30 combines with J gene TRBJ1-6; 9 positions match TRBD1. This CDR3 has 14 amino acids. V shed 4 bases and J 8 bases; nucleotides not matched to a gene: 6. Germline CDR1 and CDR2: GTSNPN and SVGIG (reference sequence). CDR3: CAWTADRGYSPLHF. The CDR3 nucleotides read TGTGCCTGGACCGCGGACAGGGGATATTCACCCCTCCACTTT. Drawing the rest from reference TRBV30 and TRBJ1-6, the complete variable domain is SQTIHQWPATLVQPVGSPLSLECTVEGTSNPNLYWYRQAAGRGLQLLFYSVGIGQISSEVPQNLSASRPQDRQFILSSKKLLLSDSGFYLCAWTADRGYSPLHFGNGTRLTVT.

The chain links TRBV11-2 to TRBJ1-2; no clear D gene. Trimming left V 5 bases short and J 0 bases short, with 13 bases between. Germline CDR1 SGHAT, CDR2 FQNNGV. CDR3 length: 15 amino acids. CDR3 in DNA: TGTGCCAGCAGCCTCGTCCCTGGGACTAACTATGGCTACACCTTC. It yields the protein CASSLVPGTNYGYTF.